This is a list of T cell receptor beta chains from one sample in a study of monozygotic twins with inflammatory bowel disease. TCRdb processed the 5' RACE reads again and assigns one entry to each CDR3 protein, with no DNA. The sample is made up of 200,000 to 250,000 distinct CDR3 sequences, and the top ten hold roughly 8% of it. The sample was blood. These receptors originate from a human donor with ulcerative colitis or Crohn's disease, or a healthy co-twin of an affected twin (not recorded which). The CDR3 runs from the conserved cysteine through the conserved F or W. The order of the fields is V gene, J gene, CDR3 protein.

TRBV5-1	TRBJ1-1	CASSPGHPGVNTEAFF
TRBV20-1	TRBJ1-2	CSASPGTAYGYTF
TRBV5-6	TRBJ1-1	CASSHTEGWGTEAFF
TRBV2	TRBJ1-1	CASSEQDFMNTEAFF
TRBV2	TRBJ2-2	CASSPLGGGNTGELFF
TRBV2	TRBJ2-1	CASSRDSTLTNEQFF
TRBV7-2	TRBJ2-7	CASSFGRIGGEQYF
TRBV29-1	TRBJ1-2	CSVLVEYGYTF
TRBV10-3	TRBJ2-1	CAISELSSGGRNEQFF
TRBV12-3/TRBV12-4	TRBJ1-6	CASRGGSGSPLHF
TRBV11-2	TRBJ1-1	CASSLEGGPAEAFF
TRBV5-1	TRBJ1-1	CASSLDDYTEAFF
TRBV6-2/TRBV6-3	TRBJ2-4	CASSYALRLGRRNIQYF
TRBV14	TRBJ2-1	CASSPRELLAGGPSRTNYNEQFF
TRBV28	TRBJ2-7	CASSSLTGGVTKQYF
TRBV4-2	TRBJ2-1	CASSQEMAGGLSNEQFF
TRBV30	TRBJ2-2	CAWSGAAVNTGELFF
TRBV15	TRBJ1-5	CATSGYLGTNQPQHF
TRBV12-3/TRBV12-4	TRBJ2-7	CASSLTLSERSYEQYF
TRBV6-1	TRBJ2-3	CASSEATRLTDTQYF
TRBV5-1	TRBJ2-2	CASSSDLNTGELFF
TRBV5-1	TRBJ1-1	CASSLGGMNTEAFF
TRBV5-1	TRBJ2-5	CASSPSTSGETQYF
TRBV11-1	TRBJ2-7	CASSLSGGLAYEQYF
TRBV7-2	TRBJ2-2	CASSLAVAGGTGELFF
TRBV6-1	TRBJ1-1	CASPPSGTMNTEAFF
TRBV29-1	TRBJ1-4	CSVSDRGGEKLFF
TRBV27	TRBJ2-2	CASSTGLAVNTGELFF
TRBV19	TRBJ2-2	CASSIKIPGVPGELFF
TRBV7-9	TRBJ2-1	CASSPLRTSGDNEQFF